This T cell receptor beta chain was captured by sequencing in a study of blood T cell repertoires in COVID-19. Study in general: Acute and convalescent COVID-19 specimens originated in the United States, Italy and Spain.

Method: immunoSEQ multiplex PCR; TCRdb's copy keeps in-frame clones and lacks some. The data contain 250,000 to 300,000 clones, under 90% of them singletons. Recruits, aged roughly 18 to 89 years, lived in about two dozen US areas. Clinical history reported by participants formed the basis on which cohorts were assigned. Trimming pared 8 bases from V and 6 bases from J, leaving 14 bases between. CDR3 length: 12 amino acids. Germline CDR1 DFQATT, CDR2 SNEGSKA (reference sequence). This receptor was identified in a man aged 25 to 45 with acute COVID-19. The chain joins TRBV20-1 to TRBJ1-5; the D is unclear. Input material: PBMCs or T cells enriched from blood (not recorded which). The CDR3 sequence: CSTSAGSQPQHF. The CDR3 region has the DNA TGCAGTACAAGTGCGGGGTCTCAGCCCCAGCATTTT.